The 9 T cell receptor beta chains given below trace back to one sample, sequenced in a study of cytomegalovirus exposure and HLA in healthy donors. Researchers ran the PCR with 60 Vbeta and 13 Jbeta primers. TCRdb's table, derived via immunoSEQ multiplex PCR, lists solely in-frame clones and lacks some. The sample contains 160,000 or so clones, about 79% of which appear only once. Sequenced material: PBMCs. The receptors were gathered from a man aged 35 to 55 in good health and CMV-seropositive.

V is TRBV6-5 and J is TRBJ1-1; 10 nucleotides align to TRBD1. Germline-derived CDR1 and CDR2 are MNHEY and SVGAGI. This CDR3 has 15 amino acids. The V and J ends lost 8 bases and 2 bases, in that order; junction bases with no gene match: 8. CDR3: CASLRTGGINTEAFF. In DNA, the CDR3 is TGTGCCAGCCTTAGGACAGGGGGGATTAACACTGAAGCTTTCTTT.

This clone was found once. Other DNA sequences from this sample encode an identical CDR3 as well. The chain carries TRBV10-3 and TRBJ2-3; 8 bases match TRBD2. CDR3 size: 13 residues. Germline values: CDR1 ENHRY, CDR2 SYGVKD. The ends lost 9 bases at V and 0 bases at J; junction bases unmatched: 2. DNA of the CDR3: TGTGCCATTACTAGCGGTAGCACAGATACGCAGTATTTT. Protein sequence: CAITSGSTDTQYF.

The chain employs TRBV7-9 and TRBJ1-2; D is perhaps TRBD1 (6 bases). The V gene's germline CDR1 is SEHNR and CDR2 FQNEAQ (reference sequence). Deletions cut 1 base from V and 8 bases from J, with 14 bases between. The CDR3 is made up of 14 amino acids. The CDR3 nucleotides read TGTGCCAGCAGCTTAGTACAGGGTTGGGACGGCTACACCTTC. Its translation is CASSLVQGWDGYTF.

As for this clone: Sequence at one end of the junction differs from germline and may be a read error. The rearrangement uses TRBV5-1 and TRBJ2-6, with D maybe TRBD1 (6 bases). CDR3 size: 14 residues. Germline lookup yields CDR1 SGHRS and CDR2 YFSETQ. CDR3: CASRDSSGANGLTF. The CDR3, as DNA: TGCGCCAGCAGGGACAGCTCTGGGGCCAACGGCCTGACTTTC. The full variable domain, its missing parts supplied by reference TRBV5-1 and TRBJ2-6, is KAGVTQTPRYLIKTRGQQVTLSCSPISGHRSVSWYQQTPGQGLQFLFEYFSETQRNKGNFPGRFSGRQFSNSRSEMNVSTLELGDSALYLCASRDSSGANGLTFGAGSRLTVL.

This rearrangement joins TRBV11-3 to TRBJ2-3, with 9 bases lining up with TRBD2. Trimming took 4 bases from V and 6 from J; bases not matched to a gene: 8. This CDR3 region has 15 residues. Germline values: CDR1 SGHNT, CDR2 YENEEA. Here the CDR3 reads CASSSGGRAFDTQYF. CDR3 nucleotide sequence: TGTGCCAGCAGCTCAGGCGGGAGGGCATTCGATACGCAGTATTTT. Together with reference TRBV11-3 and TRBJ2-3, the CDR3 gives the full variable domain: EAGVVQSPRYKIIEKKQPVAFWCNPISGHNTLYWYLQNLGQGPELLIRYENEEAVDDSQLPKDRFSAERLKGVDSTLKIQPAELGDSAVYLCASSSGGRAFDTQYFGPGTRLTVL.

This clone was counted only a few times. This chain links TRBV18 with TRBJ2-7; D is ambiguous. The CDR3 is 13 amino acids. Germline lookup yields CDR1 KGHSH and CDR2 LQKENI. Trimming shortened V by 3 bases and J by 0 bases, and 6 bases separated the two germline ends. CDR3 sequence: CASSPPSSYEQYF. The DNA for the CDR3 is TGTGCCAGCTCACCCCCTAGCTCCTACGAGCAGTACTTC.

Concerning this clone: Relative to the germline gene, one junction end is altered; a read error may explain this. The rearrangement uses TRBV27 and TRBJ2-6; D is possibly TRBD1 (5 bases). Germline V gene lookup returns CDR1 MNHEY and CDR2 SMNVEV (reference sequence). CDR3 length equals 15 residues. CDR3 protein: CASSKTESGANGLTF. The CDR3 DNA is TGTGCCAGCAGTAAGACGGAATCTGGGGCCAACGGCCTGACTTTC.

The J gene is TRBJ2-1, the V gene TRBV7-9; 7 nucleotides agree with TRBD2. Trimming removed 5 bases from V and 3 bases from J; junction bases left unmatched: 1. In germline, CDR1 is SEHNR, CDR2 FQNEAQ (reference sequence). There are 13 residues in the CDR3. The CDR3 DNA sequence: TGTGCCAGCAGCGGGAGGGGCTACAATGAGCAGTTCTTC. Its translation: CASSGRGYNEQFF.

The CDR3 spells CASSGQRYEQYF. DNA of the CDR3: TGTGCCAGCAGTGGACAGAGATACGAGCAGTACTTC. This chain uses TRBV2 with TRBJ2-7, with D possibly matching TRBD1 (5 bases). Trimming removed 4 bases at V and 4 bases at J, with 8 bases between. This CDR3 spans 12 amino acids. The germline gives CDR1 SNHLY, CDR2 FYNNEI. The whole variable domain, filled in from reference TRBV2 and TRBJ2-7, reads EPEVTQTPSHQVTQMGQEVILRCVPISNHLYFYWYRQILGQKVEFLVSFYNNEISEKSEIFDDQFSVERPDGSNFTLKIRSTKLEDSAMYFCASSGQRYEQYFGPGTRLTVT.